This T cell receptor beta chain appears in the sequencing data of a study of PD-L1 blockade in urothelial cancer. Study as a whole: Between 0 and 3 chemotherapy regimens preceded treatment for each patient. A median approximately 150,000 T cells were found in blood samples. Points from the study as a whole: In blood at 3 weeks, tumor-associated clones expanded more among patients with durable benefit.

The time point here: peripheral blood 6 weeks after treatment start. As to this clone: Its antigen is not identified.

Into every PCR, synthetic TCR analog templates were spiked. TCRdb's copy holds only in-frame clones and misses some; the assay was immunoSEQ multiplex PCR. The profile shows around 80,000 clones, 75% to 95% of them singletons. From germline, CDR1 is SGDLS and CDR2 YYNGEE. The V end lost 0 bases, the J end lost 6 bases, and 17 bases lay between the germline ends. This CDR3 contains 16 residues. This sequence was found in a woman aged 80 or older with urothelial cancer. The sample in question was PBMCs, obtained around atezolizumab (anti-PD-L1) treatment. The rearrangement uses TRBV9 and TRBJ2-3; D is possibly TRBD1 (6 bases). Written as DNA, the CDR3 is TGTGCCAGCAGCGTAGCTTTGGGGACAACTGATGATACGCAGTATTTT. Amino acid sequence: CASSVALGTTDDTQYF.